Listed here is a single T cell receptor (beta chain). Its antigen is currently not known. No base-level quality is on record; no much larger clone is a single base apart. These data come from a study of blood T cell repertoires in COVID-19 (TCRdb year 2020). General notes on the study: The collaborator samples originated in the United States, Italy and Spain and spanned the acute and convalescent phases of COVID-19. The sample metadata nearly always contained a de-identified subject ID, COVID-19 status, age in years and sex. The repertoires were made available in a free public database intended to serve as a resource for research on the immune response to SARS-CoV-2. The prospective study material was composed of cDNA or gDNA derived from T cells, B-cell-depleted T cells, or PBMCs. Where HLA class I and class II types were available, the types were taken from metadata supplied by the sample provider, not from assay-based typing. The samples were drawn from the first 160 participants of the ongoing ImmuneRACE study and from 1,254 subjects provided by 6 global collaborators. Subjects who had been exposed to COVID-19, were actively infected with it, or had recovered from it provided the deeply sampled blood TCRbeta repertoires that made up the dataset. Broader findings and caveats from the paper: Clinical and demographic metadata were provided uncurated, with the amount varying by source and participant.

V trim: 2 bases; J trim: 2 bases; unmatched bases: 3. CDR1 and CDR2, looked up from the germline V gene (reference sequence), are LNHDA and SQIVND. The CDR3 spans 14 residues, from the cysteine through the phenylalanine. Left in the record is the CDR3 DNA by itself, 42 bases read in frame from the first base. Each collaborating institution followed its own protocols to collect whole blood in K2EDTA tubes. For TCRbeta analysis, collaborators shipped samples in one of three forms: frozen whole blood, isolated PBMCs, or DNA extracted from either of those sample types. The immunoSEQ Assay, a bias-controlled multiplex PCR, was used to amplify TCRbeta CDR3 regions from genomic DNA. Turning to the authors' computational methods: Nucleated cell counts per sample were estimated from amplification of reference gene primers within the assay. Sequence reads were collapsed and filtered to measure the absolute abundance of every unique TCRbeta CDR3 rearrangement. Productive Simpson clonality was computed per sample as the square root of Simpson's diversity index over productive rearrangements. TCRdb took over this immuneACCESS table, retaining in-frame rearrangements with V and J assigned. Such tables are incomplete; in checked studies, under half of the missing clones stem from an unresolved V gene, and the remainder is unexplained. The DNA gave D and trimming, while V, J and clone size come from that table. Across this sample there are more than 200,000 clones, with about 87% seen only once. The leading ten clones occupy 1.5% to 2% of the sample.

This sequence uses TRBV19 and TRBJ2-7; 7 of the junction bases match TRBD1. The TCR sequence derives from a man in his 70s with acute or convalescent COVID-19. Sequencing was performed on peripheral blood. In nucleotides, the sequence is TGTGCCAGTAGTATACAGGGGGTAGCCTACGAGCAGTACTTC. This yields the protein CASSIQGVAYEQYF.